The 5 T cell receptor beta chains in this list originate from one sample, sequenced in a study of cytomegalovirus exposure and HLA in healthy donors. A multiplex PCR was run with 60 Vbeta primers and 13 Jbeta primers. The table came from immunoSEQ multiplex PCR; TCRdb's copy has only in-frame clones and leaves some out. The sample lists nearly 110,000 clones, 65% to 80% seen once, with approximately 3.7% in the top ten. Sequenced material: PBMCs. Receptor source: a man in his 60s in good health and CMV-seronegative.

The chain employs TRBV7-6 and TRBJ2-6, with a possible D match to TRBD1 (5 bases). Trimming removed 3 bases at V and 0 bases at J, with 15 bases between. Germline V gene data show CDR1 as SGHVS and CDR2 as FNYEAQ. This CDR3 has 18 amino acids. The CDR3 is CASSFFQGTTSGANVLTF. In DNA, the CDR3 is TGTGCCAGCAGCTTTTTTCAGGGAACAACCTCTGGGGCCAACGTCCTGACTTTC.

The chain combines TRBV21-1 with TRBJ2-5; the table's D call of TRBD2 was not tested on the DNA. TRBV21-1 is a known pseudogene. The CDR3 loop spans 15 amino acids. The CDR3 here is CASSAPSGGVETQYF. The CDR3 DNA sequence: TGTGCCAGCAGCGCCCCATCGGGGGGCGTAGAGACCCAGTACTTC.

This chain joins TRBV7-2 and TRBJ1-5; D remains unclear. Germline V CDR1 and CDR2: SGHTA, FQGNSA. V was pared by 1 base and J by 0 bases, with 7 bases between. The CDR3 length is 15 residues. The CDR3 protein is CASSLEPSSNQPQHF. Written as DNA, the CDR3 is TGTGCCAGCAGCTTAGAACCCAGTAGCAATCAGCCCCAGCATTTT.

V is TRBV20-1 and J is TRBJ2-3; maybe TRBD2 (6 bases). Trimming removed 5 bases at V and 8 bases at J, with 11 bases between. Germline V gene sequence: CDR1 DFQATT, CDR2 SNEGSKA (reference sequence). The CDR3 runs to 11 residues. CDR3 bases: TGCAGTGCTCTCCAGCGGGCTACGCAGTATTTT. The encoded protein is CSALQRATQYF.

CDR3 coding DNA: TGTGCTAGTGGTTTGGTACTTAGGCCCGGGAACATGAAAGAGACCCAGTACTTC. It encodes CASGLVLRPGNMKETQYF. The V call is TRBV12-5, the J call TRBJ2-5, with D possibly TRBD2 on 5 matching bases. This CDR3 is 18 amino acids long. In germline, CDR1 is LGHNT, CDR2 FRNRAP. V was trimmed by 0 bases and J by 3 bases, leaving 20 bases between them.